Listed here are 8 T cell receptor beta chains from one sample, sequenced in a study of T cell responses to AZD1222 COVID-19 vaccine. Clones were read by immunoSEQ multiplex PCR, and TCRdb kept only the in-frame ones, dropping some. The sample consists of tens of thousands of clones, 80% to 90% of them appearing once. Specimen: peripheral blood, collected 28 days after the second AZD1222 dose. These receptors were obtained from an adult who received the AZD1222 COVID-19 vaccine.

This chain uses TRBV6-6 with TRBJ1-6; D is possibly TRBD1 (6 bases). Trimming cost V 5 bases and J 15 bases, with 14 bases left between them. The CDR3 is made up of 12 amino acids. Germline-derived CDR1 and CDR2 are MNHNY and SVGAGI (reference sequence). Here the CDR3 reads CASSREGGGLHF. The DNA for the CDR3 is TGTGCCAGCAGTAGAGAGGGGGGAGGCCTCCACTTT.

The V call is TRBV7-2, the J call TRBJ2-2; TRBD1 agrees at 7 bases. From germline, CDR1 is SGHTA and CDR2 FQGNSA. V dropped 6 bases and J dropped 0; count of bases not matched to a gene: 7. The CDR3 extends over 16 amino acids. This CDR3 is CASRRGQASNTGELFF. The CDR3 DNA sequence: TGTGCCAGCAGAAGAGGACAGGCATCGAACACCGGGGAGCTGTTTTTT.

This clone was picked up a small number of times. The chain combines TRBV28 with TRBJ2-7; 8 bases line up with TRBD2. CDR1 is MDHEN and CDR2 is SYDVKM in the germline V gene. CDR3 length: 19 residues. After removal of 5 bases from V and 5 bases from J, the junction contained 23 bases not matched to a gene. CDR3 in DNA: TGTGCCAGCAGTCAAATCAGCGGGAGAATTATCCGTGGTGTCCACGAGCAGTACTTC. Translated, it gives CASSQISGRIIRGVHEQYF.

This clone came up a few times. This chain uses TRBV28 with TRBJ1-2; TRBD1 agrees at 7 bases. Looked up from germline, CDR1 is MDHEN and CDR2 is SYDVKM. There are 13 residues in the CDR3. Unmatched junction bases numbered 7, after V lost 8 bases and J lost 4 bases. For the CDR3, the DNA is TGTGCCAGCGGACCAGGGGGGATCTATGGCTACACCTTC. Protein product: CASGPGGIYGYTF.

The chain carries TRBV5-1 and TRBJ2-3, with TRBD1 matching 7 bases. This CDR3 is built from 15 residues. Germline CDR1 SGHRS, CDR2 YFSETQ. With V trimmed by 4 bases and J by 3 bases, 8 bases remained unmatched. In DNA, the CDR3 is TGCGCCAGCAGCACAGGGACAGCGAGGACAGATACGCAGTATTTT. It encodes CASSTGTARTDTQYF.

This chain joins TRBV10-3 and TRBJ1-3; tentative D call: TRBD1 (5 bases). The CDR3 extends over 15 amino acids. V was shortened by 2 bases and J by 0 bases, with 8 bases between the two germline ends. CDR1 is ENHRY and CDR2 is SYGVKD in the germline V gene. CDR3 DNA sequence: TGTGCCATCAGTGAGGACAGCCACTCTGGAAACACCATATATTTT. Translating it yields CAISEDSHSGNTIYF.

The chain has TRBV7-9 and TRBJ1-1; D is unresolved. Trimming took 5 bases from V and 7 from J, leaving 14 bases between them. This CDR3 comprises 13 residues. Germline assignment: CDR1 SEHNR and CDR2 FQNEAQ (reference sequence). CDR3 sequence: CASSQVGFGEAFF. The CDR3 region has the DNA TGTGCCAGCAGCCAGGTCGGTTTCGGTGAAGCTTTCTTT.

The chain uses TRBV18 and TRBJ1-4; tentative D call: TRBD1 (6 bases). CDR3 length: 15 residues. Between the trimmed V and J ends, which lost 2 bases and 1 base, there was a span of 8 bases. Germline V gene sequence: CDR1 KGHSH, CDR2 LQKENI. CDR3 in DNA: TGTGCCAGCTCACCAATCAGGGGAACTAATGAAAAACTGTTTTTT. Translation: CASSPIRGTNEKLFF.